A single sample gave rise to the 11 T cell receptor beta chains below, sequenced in a study of cytomegalovirus exposure and HLA in healthy donors. A multiplex PCR was run with 60 Vbeta primers and 13 Jbeta primers. Sequenced by immunoSEQ multiplex PCR; TCRdb stores in-frame clones only, minus some. This repertoire shows roughly 99,000 clones, 76% found once; its top ten account for around 2.1%. The source material was PBMCs. The receptors shown here come from a man younger than 30 in good health and CMV-seronegative.

CDR3 nucleotides: TGTGCCAGCAGAACTCGTGCAGGGGGGGAGACCCAGTACTTC. Amino acid sequence: CASRTRAGGETQYF. The rearrangement uses TRBV6-6 and TRBJ2-5, with D possibly matching TRBD1 (7 bases). Germline assignment: CDR1 MNHNY and CDR2 SVGAGI (reference sequence). The V and J ends lost 6 bases and 5 bases respectively, with 16 bases between them. CDR3 length equals 14 residues.

J is TRBJ1-6 and V is TRBV19; 8 bases are shared with TRBD1. Germline V gene data show CDR1 as LNHDA and CDR2 as SQIVND (reference sequence). The CDR3 is 15 amino acids. Trimming removed 7 bases from V and 10 bases from J; junction bases left unmatched: 12. DNA for the CDR3: TGTGCCAGTACCCCAAGTGGGACAGGCCCCTCACCCCTCCACTTT. Amino acid sequence: CASTPSGTGPSPLHF.

V and J are TRBV28 and TRBJ2-6; 8 bases fit TRBD1. Germline values: CDR1 MDHEN, CDR2 SYDVKM. The CDR3 has 18 amino acids. Losses at the gene ends were 2 bases for V and 0 bases for J; bases not matched to a gene: 6. The CDR3 DNA follows: TGTGCCAGCAGTTTAATCCAGGGGGCACACTCTGGGGCCAACGTCCTGACTTTC. Encoded protein: CASSLIQGAHSGANVLTF.

The chain joins TRBV9 to TRBJ1-1, with TRBD1 matching 9 bases. The CDR3 runs to 13 residues. CDR1 is SGDLS, CDR2 YYNGEE, per germline. The V gene end was trimmed by 5 bases and the J gene end by 1 base; junction bases not matched to a gene: 0. The chain's CDR3 is CASRQGANTEAFF. The CDR3 DNA reads TGTGCCAGCAGACAGGGGGCGAACACTGAAGCTTTCTTT.

This clone has more than one count but fewer than ten. This sequence joins TRBV7-9 and TRBJ2-3; 9 positions match TRBD1. Looked up from germline, CDR1 is SEHNR and CDR2 is FQNEAQ (reference sequence). CDR3 length: 16 residues. The trim removed 5 bases at V and 0 bases at J, leaving 6 bases unmatched. CDR3 in DNA: TGTGCCAGCAGCCCACTGGGACAGGGCAGCACAGATACGCAGTATTTT. As protein: CASSPLGQGSTDTQYF.

The genes are TRBV10-3 and TRBJ1-2, with 7 bases matching TRBD1. Germline lookup yields CDR1 ENHRY and CDR2 SYGVKD. The V gene end was trimmed by 4 bases and the J gene end by 7 bases; junction bases not matched to a gene: 24. The CDR3 runs to 19 residues. CDR3 residues: CAISVWGKLRQGWAFGYTF. DNA of the CDR3: TGTGCCATCAGTGTGTGGGGTAAACTGAGACAGGGTTGGGCGTTTGGCTACACCTTC.

V and J are TRBV28 and TRBJ1-4, with 9 bases aligning to TRBD1. There are 15 residues in the CDR3. With 3 bases clipped from V and 4 bases from J, the junction kept 3 bases outside the gene matches. Germline V gene lookup returns CDR1 MDHEN and CDR2 SYDVKM. Written as DNA, the CDR3 is TGTGCCAGCAGTTTTATGGGACAGGGTAATGAAAAACTGTTTTTT. Translation gives CASSFMGQGNEKLFF.

V gene TRBV11-2 combines with J gene TRBJ1-2, with D maybe TRBD1 (6 bases). The CDR3 has 14 amino acids. Trimming shortened V by 5 bases and J by 8 bases, and 18 bases separated the two germline ends. CDR1 SGHAT and CDR2 FQNNGV come from the germline V gene. CDR3: CASSPQGYVKGYTF. Here the CDR3 DNA reads TGTGCCAGCAGCCCACAGGGTTATGTGAAGGGCTACACCTTC.

This chain connects TRBV11-2 to TRBJ2-7; TRBD2 matches at 7 bases. The V gene's germline CDR1 is SGHAT and CDR2 FQNNGV. Germline trimming cut 1 base from V and 6 bases from J; bases unmatched to any gene: 0. CDR3 size: 12 residues. The CDR3 protein is CASSLGGGEQYF. Here the CDR3 DNA reads TGTGCCAGCAGCTTAGGCGGGGGCGAGCAGTACTTC.

The chain recombines TRBV15 with TRBJ1-1; no definite D call. The CDR3 loop spans 13 amino acids. Germline V gene data show CDR1 as LNHNV and CDR2 as YYDKDF (reference sequence). Trimming stripped 1 base from V and 1 base from J, with 4 bases between. This chain's CDR3 is CATSRVQNTEAFF. CDR3 DNA sequence: TGTGCCACCAGCAGAGTTCAGAACACTGAAGCTTTCTTT. Combining the CDR3 with reference TRBV15 and TRBJ1-1 gives the whole variable domain DAMVIQNPRYQVTQFGKPVTLSCSQTLNHNVMYWYQQKSSQAPKLLFHYYDKDFNNEADTPDNFQSRRPNTSFCFLDIRSPGLGDTAMYLCATSRVQNTEAFFGQGTRLTVV.

The chain combines TRBV7-8 with TRBJ1-5; 8 nucleotides line up with TRBD1. V lost 2 bases to trimming and J lost 3 bases; unmatched junction nucleotides: 3. The CDR3 extends over 15 amino acids. Germline CDR1 reads SGHVS; CDR2 reads FQNEAQ. CDR3 DNA: TGTGCCAGCAGCTTACGGACAGGGAACAATCAGCCCCAGCATTTT. Residues: CASSLRTGNNQPQHF.